These 16 T cell receptor beta chains were sequenced from one sample in a study of CD8 T cells in Susac syndrome. With random hexamers, reverse transcription was performed on about 0.5 to 1 ug of RNA. TCRdb called the immunoSEQ multiplex PCR reads again in MiXCR, with one record for every CDR3 protein. The repertoire holds under 150,000 distinct CDR3 sequences, with roughly 94% as singletons. The sequenced sample was CD4+ T cells from PBMCs. These receptors came from a human donor with multiple sclerosis.

The rearrangement joins TRBV29-1 to TRBJ1-1; D is unclear. Germline loops: CDR1 SQVTM, CDR2 ANQGSEA. CDR3 length equals 11 residues. V was shortened by 4 bases and J by 1 base, with 4 bases between the two germline ends. The CDR3 reads CSVGKNTEAFF. The CDR3 DNA reads as TGCAGCGTTGGAAAGAACACTGAAGCTTTCTTT.

This chain connects TRBV6-6 to TRBJ1-4; D unclear. The CDR3 runs 14 residues. V lost 2 bases and J 3 bases, leaving 7 bases between the germline ends. CDR1 and CDR2 (germline): MNHNY, SVGAGI (reference sequence). This CDR3 reads CASSYVGSNEKLFF. The CDR3 coding sequence is TGTGCCAGCAGTTACGTGGGGTCTAATGAAAAACTGTTTTTT.

The chain has TRBV7-9 and TRBJ1-1, with D uncertain. V gave up 5 bases and J gave up 1 base, with 8 bases separating them. This CDR3 has 13 amino acids. Germline CDR1 reads SEHNR; CDR2 reads FQNEAQ (reference sequence). The CDR3 sequence is CASSVDGNTEAFF. In DNA, the CDR3 is TGTGCCAGCAGCGTCGACGGGAACACTGAAGCTTTCTTT.

The chain combines TRBV19 with TRBJ2-6; D is undetermined. CDR3 size: 12 residues. Germline-derived CDR1 and CDR2 are LNHDA and SQIVND (reference sequence). Trimming took 4 bases from V and 6 from J, leaving 4 bases between them. The CDR3 DNA reads as TGTGCCAGTAGTAAGGCGGCCAACGTCCTGACTTTC. It translates to CASSKAANVLTF.

The V call is TRBV28, the J call TRBJ2-3; D ambiguous. Germline V CDR1 and CDR2: MDHEN, SYDVKM. This CDR3 region has 11 residues. V was cut by 4 bases and J by 5 bases, with 4 bases left in between. The CDR3 protein is CASSSRDTQYF. CDR3 DNA: TGTGCCAGCAGTTCGAGAGATACGCAGTATTTT.

This clonotype was seen a single time. V is TRBV7-2 and J is TRBJ2-7; the D is unclear. Trimming removed 2 bases at V and 0 bases at J, with 17 bases between. This CDR3 spans 17 amino acids. CDR1 is SGHTA, CDR2 FQGNSA, per germline. The DNA of the CDR3 is TGTGCCAGCAGCTTATTGAGCGATATCTGGAGCTCCTACGAGCAGTACTTC. It specifies CASSLLSDIWSSYEQYF. The full variable domain, with the rest looked up from reference TRBV7-2 and TRBJ2-7, is GAGVSQSPSNKVTEKGKDVELRCDPISGHTALYWYRQSLGQGLEFLIYFQGNSAPDKSGLPSDRFSAERTGGSVSTLTIQRTQQEDSAVYLCASSLLSDIWSSYEQYFGPGTRLTVT.

A single count supports this clonotype. This chain uses TRBV5-1 with TRBJ2-2; 9 bases map to TRBD1. V shed 3 bases, J shed 2 bases, and the junction held 8 bases outside the gene matches. Germline V gene data show CDR1 as SGHRS and CDR2 as YFSETQ. The CDR3 consists of 17 residues. The CDR3 spells CASSSTRQGVNTGELFF. In nucleotides, the CDR3 is TGCGCCAGCAGCTCCACCCGACAGGGGGTCAACACCGGGGAGCTGTTTTTT.

This rearrangement joins TRBV12-3 or TRBV12-4 to TRBJ1-5; D gene unclear. The CDR3 consists of 17 residues. Trimming cost V 3 bases and J 5 bases, with 20 bases left between them. CDR3 loop: CASSFDTNLPIHQPQHF. In DNA, the CDR3 is TGTGCCAGCAGTTTTGACACAAACTTACCGATCCATCAGCCCCAGCATTTT.

The chain carries TRBV4-1 and TRBJ2-7; weak D call: TRBD2 (5 bases). There are 13 residues in the CDR3. V was clipped by 4 bases and J by 3 bases, with 10 bases between them. Germline CDR1 and CDR2: MGHRA and YSYEKL. CDR3 sequence (DNA): TGCGCCAGCAGCCCGGACGGGGACTACGAGCAGTACTTC. Amino acids: CASSPDGDYEQYF.

The CDR3 DNA reads as TGTGCCTGGAGTGTGGGGGGACCCAATGAGCAGTTCTTC. Protein: CAWSVGGPNEQFF. The V gene is TRBV30, the J gene TRBJ2-1; D possibly corresponds to TRBD2 (6 bases). V gave up 0 bases and J gave up 6 bases, with 9 bases separating them. The germline V gene encodes CDR1 GTSNPN and CDR2 SVGIG (reference sequence). The CDR3 is 13 residues long.

This clonotype has a handful of counts. The V call is TRBV6-5, the J call TRBJ2-7; tentative D call: TRBD2 (6 bases). Per the germline V gene, CDR1 is MNHEY and CDR2 is SVGAGI. This CDR3 has 18 amino acids. V was pared by 0 bases and J by 3 bases, with 21 bases between. CDR3: CASSYSVLSAGTLYEQYF. The CDR3 DNA follows: TGTGCCAGCAGTTACTCTGTCCTAAGCGCCGGGACTCTCTACGAGCAGTACTTC.

J is TRBJ1-5 and V is TRBV18; 7 nucleotides match TRBD1. CDR1 is KGHSH, CDR2 LQKENI, per germline. V was clipped by 1 base and J by 4 bases; unmatched bases: 7. CDR3 length equals 16 residues. CDR3 loop: CASSPRFGTENQPQHF. As DNA, the CDR3 is TGTGCCAGCTCACCACGGTTCGGGACAGAGAATCAGCCCCAGCATTTT.

This chain uses TRBV20-1 with TRBJ2-3; a possible D gene is TRBD2 (6 bases). The CDR3 is made up of 14 amino acids. Looked up from germline, CDR1 is DFQATT and CDR2 is SNEGSKA (reference sequence). Trimming removed 6 bases at V and 5 bases at J, with 18 bases between. The CDR3 protein is CSAGGAGKLDTQYF. In DNA, the CDR3 is TGCAGTGCCGGCGGGGCGGGCAAGTTAGATACGCAGTATTTT.

V and J are TRBV28 and TRBJ1-2, with 8 bases fitting TRBD1. This CDR3 is 14 amino acids long. J gave up 4 bases and V 4 bases, and 5 bases lay outside the gene matches. Germline-derived CDR1 and CDR2 are MDHEN and SYDVKM. In DNA form, the CDR3 reads TGTGCCAGCAGTTCCCCTCAGGGGGCCTATGGCTACACCTTC. Translation gives CASSSPQGAYGYTF.

This chain links TRBV28 with TRBJ2-3, with 7 positions matching TRBD1. Germline-derived CDR1 and CDR2 are MDHEN and SYDVKM. Trimming at V came to 6 bases and at J to 6 bases, leaving 6 bases not matched to a gene. CDR3 length: 13 residues. This CDR3 is CASRQQGTDTQYF. The DNA of the CDR3 is TGTGCCAGCAGGCAACAGGGGACGGATACGCAGTATTTT.

The chain carries TRBV5-1 and TRBJ1-2, with D possibly matching TRBD1 (5 bases). Germline-derived CDR1 and CDR2 are SGHRS and YFSETQ. With 7 bases removed from V and 4 bases from J, the gap between germline ends came to 17 bases. The CDR3 consists of 14 residues. The CDR3 region has the DNA TGCGCCAGCGGGGCGAGAGGCGACGGCTATGGCTACACCTTC. Translation gives CASGARGDGYGYTF.